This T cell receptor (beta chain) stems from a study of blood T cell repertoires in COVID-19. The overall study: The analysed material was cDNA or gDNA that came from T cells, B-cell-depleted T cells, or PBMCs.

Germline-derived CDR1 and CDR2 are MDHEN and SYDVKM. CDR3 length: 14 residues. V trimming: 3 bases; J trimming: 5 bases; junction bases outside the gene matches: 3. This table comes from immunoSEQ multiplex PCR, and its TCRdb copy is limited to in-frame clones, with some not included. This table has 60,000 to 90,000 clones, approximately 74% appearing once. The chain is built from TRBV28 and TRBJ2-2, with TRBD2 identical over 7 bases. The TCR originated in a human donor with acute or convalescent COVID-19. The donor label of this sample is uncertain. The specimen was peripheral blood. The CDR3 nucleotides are TGTGCCAGCAGTTTCCCGGGGGGTACCGGGGAGCTGTTTTTT. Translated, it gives CASSFPGGTGELFF.